A selection of T cell receptor beta chains follows, all from one sample in a study of blood T cell repertoires in COVID-19. Generated by immunoSEQ multiplex PCR, the TCRdb table keeps only in-frame clones and is missing some. Of approximately 300,000 clones listed, more than 75% were seen once; the top ten hold 1%. Sequencing was done on a sample of peripheral blood. All receptors derive from a middle-aged man with active or convalescent COVID-19. The CDR3 runs from the conserved cysteine through the conserved F or W. The order of the fields is J gene, V gene, clone size, D gene, CDR3 protein, CDR3 DNA. A D gene is named only where the DNA matches it firmly. The listing skips clone size in some rows; elsewhere it reads once, few, many or a size class.

TRBJ1-2 | TRBV3-1/TRBV3-2 | - | - | CASSQDQMDGSYGYTF | TGTGCCAGCAGCCAAGATCAGATGGACGGGAGCTATGGCTACACCTTC
TRBJ2-7 | TRBV2 | - | TRBD1 | CASSEGTGVYEQYF | TGTGCCAGCAGTGAAGGGACAGGGGTATACGAGCAGTACTTC
TRBJ1-2 | TRBV6-6 | - | TRBD1 | CASSTDRGLDGYTF | TGTGCCAGCAGTACAGACAGGGGGCTTGATGGCTACACCTTC
TRBJ2-1 | TRBV21-1 | few | - | CASSIYSGEQFF | TGTGCCAGCAGCATTTATTCGGGTGAGCAGTTCTTC
TRBJ2-1 | TRBV13 | - | TRBD1 | CASSQQGASSYNEQFF | TGTGCCAGCAGCCAACAGGGGGCCAGCTCCTACAATGAGCAGTTCTTC
TRBJ2-1 | TRBV5-6 | - | TRBD2 | CASSLGTSGVDEQFF | TGTGCCAGCAGCTTAGGGACTAGCGGGGTTGATGAGCAGTTCTTC
TRBJ1-6 | TRBV28 | - | TRBD1 | CASTRTGSGSPLHF | TGTGCCAGCACCAGGACAGGGTCCGGTTCACCCCTCCACTTT
TRBJ1-2 | TRBV5-4 | once | TRBD1 | CASSLYLGQGDYGYTF | TGTGCCAGCAGCTTGTACCTGGGACAGGGGGACTATGGCTACACCTTC
TRBJ1-5 | TRBV2 | - | - | CASRERSYSNQPQHF | TGTGCCAGCAGGGAGAGAAGTTATAGCAATCAGCCCCAGCATTTT
TRBJ1-5 | TRBV6-6 | once | - | CASSFPGQGKNQPQHF | TGTGCCAGCAGCTTTCCGGGGCAGGGGAAGAATCAGCCCCAGCATTTT
TRBJ2-3 | TRBV7-3 | - | - | CASSLTRSDTQYF | TGTGCCAGCAGCCTCACTAGGTCAGATACGCAGTATTTT
TRBJ2-1 | TRBV2 | few | TRBD1 | CASSTYQQGNEQFF | TGTGCCAGCAGTACCTATCAACAGGGGAATGAGCAGTTCTTC
TRBJ1-6 | TRBV11-2 | - | TRBD1 | CASSLLRGPSNSPLHF | TGTGCCAGCAGCCTTCTCAGGGGGCCCTCAAATTCACCCCTCCACTTT
TRBJ2-2 | TRBV6-5 | - | - | CASRESTGELFF | TGTGCCAGTAGGGAGAGCACCGGGGAGCTGTTTTTT
TRBJ1-2 | TRBV20-1 | - | TRBD1 | CSASRTGSGGYTF | TGCAGTGCTAGTCGGACAGGCTCGGGTGGCTACACCTTC
TRBJ1-6 | TRBV5-4 | once | - | CASSLDSGNNSPLHF | TGTGCCAGCAGCTTGGATTCAGGGAACAATTCACCCCTCCACTTT
TRBJ2-3 | TRBV7-9 | - | - | CASSPGRVTDTQYF | TGTGCCAGCAGCCCTGGTAGAGTCACAGATACGCAGTATTTT